What follows are 26 T cell receptor beta chains derived from one specimen sequenced in a study of beta chain features in type 1 diabetes. Overall study findings and caveats: For Type 1 diabetes patients, all four CD4+ subsets carried TCRB CDR3s that were moderately but significantly shorter.

Antigens for these TCRs are unknown. Reverse transcribing all isolated RNA meant expressed TCRB transcripts were sequenced. Data came from immunoSEQ multiplex PCR; TCRdb stores just in-frame clones and leaves some out. The sample has around 250,000 clones, around 13% seen once. Sample: naive CD4+ T cells from blood. These receptors were obtained from a man aged 25-45 years with type 1 diabetes.

There are many counts of this clone. V and J are TRBV7-9 and TRBJ2-7; D gene unclear. The CDR3 is 13 amino acids. V was trimmed by 1 base and J by 6 bases, leaving 10 bases between them. CDR1 and CDR2 (germline): SEHNR, FQNEAQ (reference sequence). DNA of the CDR3: TGTGCCAGCAGCTTAGGATCGGTCCTCGAGCAGTACTTC. It yields the protein CASSLGSVLEQYF.

In nucleotides, the CDR3 is TGTGCCAGTTCAAGGGCGGGAAACTATGGCTACACCTTC. It codes for CASSRAGNYGYTF. V and J are TRBV7-9 and TRBJ1-2; D unclear. Trimming pared 9 bases from V and 2 bases from J, leaving 13 bases between. This CDR3 is built from 13 residues. CDR1 is SEHNR and CDR2 is FQNEAQ in the germline V gene (reference sequence).

This clone was counted between two and nine times. The chain links TRBV5-1 to TRBJ2-3, with 8 positions matching TRBD2. Germline V gene lookup returns CDR1 SGHRS and CDR2 YFSETQ. The CDR3 is 13 residues long. The V and J ends lost 1 base and 6 bases, in that order; junction bases with no gene match: 1. The CDR3: CASSLTGGDTQYF. The CDR3 nucleotides are TGCGCCAGCAGCTTGACGGGAGGGGATACGCAGTATTTT.

This clone has just a few counts. The chain employs TRBV4-2 and TRBJ1-2, with a tentative D call TRBD1 (6 bases). CDR1 and CDR2 (germline): LGHNA, YNFKEQ. The CDR3 is made up of 17 amino acids. Trimming shortened V by 0 bases and J by 5 bases, and 19 bases separated the two germline ends. The CDR3 protein is CASSQDRAAGARYGYTF. The CDR3 nucleotides are TGTGCCAGCAGCCAAGATCGGGCGGCAGGGGCGAGGTATGGCTACACCTTC.

This clone was counted between two and nine times. A read error may account for a junction end that differs from germline. The chain couples TRBV6-1 to TRBJ2-5, with D perhaps TRBD2 (6 bases). There are 13 residues in the CDR3. Germline CDR1 is MNHNS and CDR2 is SASEGT. Here the CDR3 reads CASREGGRETQYF. The CDR3 DNA reads TGTGCCAGCAGGGAAGGTGGGAGGGAGACCCAGTACTTC.

This chain uses TRBV6-6 with TRBJ2-1, with D perhaps TRBD2 (5 bases). CDR1 is MNHNY, CDR2 SVGAGI, per germline (reference sequence). V shed 2 bases and J shed 1 base, with 12 bases lying between them. The CDR3 is made up of 16 amino acids. Written as DNA, the CDR3 is TGTGCCAGCAGTTACGGTGGGAGTATGTCCTACAATGAGCAGTTCTTC. Its translation: CASSYGGSMSYNEQFF.

This chain uses TRBV27 with TRBJ2-5; D is undetermined. V was cut by 4 bases and J by 1 base, with 7 bases left in between. CDR1 and CDR2 from the germline V gene are MNHEY and SMNVEV (reference sequence). The CDR3 sequence is 13 residues long. This CDR3 is CASSSRLQETQYF. The CDR3 nucleotides are TGTGCCAGCAGTTCGCGACTCCAAGAGACCCAGTACTTC.

The genes are TRBV30 and TRBJ2-3; D is perhaps TRBD2 (6 bases). Germline-derived CDR1 and CDR2 are GTSNPN and SVGIG (reference sequence). Trimming took off 2 bases at V and 0 bases at J, with 9 bases between the two ends. The CDR3 has 14 residues. CDR3 in amino acids: CAWSLAGSTDTQYF. DNA of the CDR3: TGTGCCTGGAGTTTGGCGGGGAGCACAGATACGCAGTATTTT.

The sample holds a few counts of this clone. This chain joins TRBV5-1 and TRBJ1-1; D ambiguous. Germline CDR1 SGHRS, CDR2 YFSETQ. The CDR3 totals 13 residues. V was clipped by 0 bases and J by 8 bases, with 11 bases between them. CDR3 DNA: TGCGCCAGCAGCTTGGGGGCAGGAGGGGAAGCTTTCTTT. It translates to CASSLGAGGEAFF.

This clone was seen a handful of times. The chain combines TRBV5-1 with TRBJ2-1, with 8 bases matching TRBD2. Trimming removed 5 bases from V and 0 bases from J; junction bases left unmatched: 4. The CDR3 runs to 15 residues. The germline V gene encodes CDR1 SGHRS and CDR2 YFSETQ. The CDR3 reads CASRVSGTSYNEQFF. The DNA for the CDR3 is TGCGCCAGCAGGGTTAGCGGGACCTCCTACAATGAGCAGTTCTTC.

The chain couples TRBV9 to TRBJ2-3; the D gene is possibly TRBD2 (6 bases). The germline gives CDR1 SGDLS, CDR2 YYNGEE. V lost 3 bases, J lost 5 bases, and 16 bases lay in between. This CDR3 is 15 amino acids long. The CDR3 loop reads CASSGPGVVVDTQYF. Here the CDR3 DNA reads TGTGCCAGCAGCGGTCCGGGGGTGGTCGTAGATACGCAGTATTTT.

The gene calls are TRBV7-9 and TRBJ2-1, with TRBD1 identical over 9 bases. The trim removed 8 bases at V and 8 bases at J, leaving 13 bases unmatched. The germline V gene has CDR1 SEHNR and CDR2 FQNEAQ (reference sequence). The CDR3 loop spans 15 amino acids. This CDR3 is CASLQKQGAVDEQFF. The CDR3 DNA sequence: TGTGCCAGCCTACAAAAACAGGGGGCCGTGGATGAGCAGTTCTTC. The whole variable domain, filled in from reference TRBV7-9 and TRBJ2-1, reads DTGVSQNPRHKITKRGQNVTFRCDPISEHNRLYWYRQTLGQGPEFLTYFQNEAQLEKSRLLSDRFSAERPKGSFSTLEIQRTEQGDSAMYLCASLQKQGAVDEQFFGPGTRLTVL.

This clone appeared a few times. The chain carries TRBV4-1 and TRBJ2-5; 11 nucleotides align to TRBD2. CDR1 and CDR2 from the germline V gene are MGHRA and YSYEKL. J was trimmed by 4 bases and V by 0 bases; bases with no gene match: 7. The CDR3 spans 17 residues. The CDR3 DNA is TGCGCCAGCAGCCAAGATTCCCTAGCGGGAGGAGGAGAGACCCAGTACTTC. Amino acid sequence: CASSQDSLAGGGETQYF.

The V and J genes are TRBV5-1 and TRBJ2-5, with 7 bases matching TRBD1. CDR3 size: 15 residues. Germline V gene sequence: CDR1 SGHRS, CDR2 YFSETQ. V gave up 2 bases and J gave up 0 bases; unmatched junction bases: 4. The CDR3 nucleotides read TGCGCCAGCAGCTTCGGGACAGCGTACCAAGAGACCCAGTACTTC. Translation: CASSFGTAYQETQYF.

This clone was counted between two and nine times. The chain recombines TRBV7-2 with TRBJ2-7, with 11 bases lining up with TRBD2. Germline V gene sequence: CDR1 SGHTA, CDR2 FQGNSA. The ends lost 3 bases at V and 5 bases at J; junction bases unmatched: 12. The CDR3 sequence is 17 residues long. For the CDR3, the DNA is TGTGCCAGCAGCTTTACATCGTTAGCGGGAGGGAGGAACGAGCAGTACTTC. This translates into CASSFTSLAGGRNEQYF.

Only a few counts were recorded for this clone. The genes are TRBV11-2 and TRBJ2-3, with 9 bases lining up with TRBD1. V gave up 4 bases and J gave up 5 bases; unmatched junction bases: 7. This CDR3 region has 15 residues. CDR1 is SGHAT, CDR2 FQNNGV, per germline. The DNA for the CDR3 is TGTGCCAGCAGCTGGGGGGGACAGGGTCGAGATACGCAGTATTTT. This translates into CASSWGGQGRDTQYF. Using reference TRBV11-2 and TRBJ2-3 for the parts outside the CDR3, the full variable domain is EAGVAQSPRYKIIEKRQSVAFWCNPISGHATLYWYQQILGQGPKLLIQFQNNGVVDDSQLPKDRFSAERLKGVDSTLKIQPAKLEDSAVYLCASSWGGQGRDTQYFGPGTRLTVL.

This chain connects TRBV28 to TRBJ1-1; 8 bases align to TRBD1. This CDR3 spans 13 amino acids. With V trimmed by 5 bases and J by 5 bases, 4 bases remained unmatched. Germline values: CDR1 MDHEN, CDR2 SYDVKM. CDR3 bases: TGTGCCAGCAGTCAGGGGGCGCGGACTGAAGCTTTCTTT. Translated, it gives CASSQGARTEAFF.

J is TRBJ1-5 and V is TRBV2; D is uncertain. V lost 0 bases and J lost 2, with 5 bases in between. Germline lookup yields CDR1 SNHLY and CDR2 FYNNEI. CDR3 length equals 14 residues. The DNA of the CDR3 is TGTGCCAGCAGTGAAGCGCCAGGCAATCAGCCCCAGCATTTT. It specifies CASSEAPGNQPQHF.

This clone came up a few times. The chain has TRBV11-2 and TRBJ1-5; the match to TRBD1 covers 9 bases. The germline gives CDR1 SGHAT, CDR2 FQNNGV. The CDR3 is 13 amino acids. With V trimmed by 6 bases and J by 5 bases, 2 bases remained unmatched. The CDR3 DNA sequence: TGTGCCAGCAGTAGGGACAGGGATCAGCCCCAGCATTTT. Its translation: CASSRDRDQPQHF.

This clone has more than one count but fewer than ten. The V gene is TRBV2, the J gene TRBJ1-2; 11 positions agree with TRBD1. This CDR3 contains 13 residues. Germline CDR1 is SNHLY and CDR2 is FYNNEI. After removal of 7 bases from V and 4 bases from J, the junction contained 2 bases not matched to a gene. Written as DNA, the CDR3 is TGTGCCAGCACCGGGACAGGGGGCTATGGCTACACCTTC. It encodes CASTGTGGYGYTF. The variable domain in full, completed from reference TRBV2 and TRBJ1-2, reads EPEVTQTPSHQVTQMGQEVILRCVPISNHLYFYWYRQILGQKVEFLVSFYNNEISEKSEIFDDQFSVERPDGSNFTLKIRSTKLEDSAMYFCASTGTGGYGYTFGSGTRLTVV.

The V gene is TRBV19, the J gene TRBJ2-1; D is unresolved. With 1 base removed from V and 9 bases from J, the gap between germline ends came to 4 bases. The CDR3 runs to 11 residues. Germline V gives CDR1 LNHDA, CDR2 SQIVND (reference sequence). The CDR3 region is CASSIVGEQFF. In DNA, the CDR3 is TGTGCCAGTAGTATAGTCGGTGAGCAGTTCTTC. The variable domain in full, completed from reference TRBV19 and TRBJ2-1, reads DGGITQSPKYLFRKEGQNVTLSCEQNLNHDAMYWYRQDPGQGLRLIYYSQIVNDFQKGDIAEGYSVSREKKESFPLTVTSAQKNPTAFYLCASSIVGEQFFGPGTRLTVL.

This clone was seen only a few times. The chain employs TRBV29-1 and TRBJ2-5; 8 bases match TRBD2. The CDR3 consists of 20 residues. V gave up 5 bases and J gave up 3 bases; unmatched junction bases: 26. Germline V CDR1 and CDR2: SQVTM, ANQGSEA. The CDR3 DNA is TGCAGCGTTCCGATTAGGAGCGGGAGAGTATTGCAGTTAAAGGAAGAGACCCAGTACTTC. Its translation is CSVPIRSGRVLQLKEETQYF.

This chain links TRBV30 with TRBJ2-1; 8 nucleotides agree with TRBD2. Trimming took 0 bases from V and 6 from J; bases not matched to a gene: 7. The CDR3 totals 15 residues. Germline-derived CDR1 and CDR2 are GTSNPN and SVGIG (reference sequence). CDR3: CAWSVRRGAGNEQFF. CDR3 DNA sequence: TGTGCCTGGAGTGTCCGGCGGGGGGCAGGCAATGAGCAGTTCTTC.

This clone was recorded a few times. The rearrangement links TRBV27 to TRBJ2-7; TRBD2 matches 11 bases. The germline CDR1 and CDR2 sequences are MNHEY and SMNVEV (reference sequence). This CDR3 is built from 15 residues. V shed 5 bases and J 4 bases; nucleotides not matched to a gene: 7. The CDR3 bases are TGTGCCAGCAGTACCCCGGGACTAGCGGATTACGAGCAGTACTTC. This sequence encodes CASSTPGLADYEQYF.

The gene calls are TRBV5-6 and TRBJ1-5; 7 bases match TRBD1. The CDR3 has 15 residues. Looked up from germline, CDR1 is SGHDT and CDR2 is YYEEEE. Trimming at V came to 3 bases and at J to 6 bases, leaving 9 bases not matched to a gene. CDR3 amino acids: CASSYRQGEGQPQHF. CDR3 nucleotides: TGTGCCAGCAGCTACAGACAGGGAGAAGGTCAGCCCCAGCATTTT.

CDR3: CASSHRTTALNEQFF. CDR3 bases: TGTGCCAGCAGCCACCGGACTACCGCTCTCAATGAGCAGTTCTTC. This chain connects TRBV6-5 to TRBJ2-1; a possible D gene is TRBD2 (6 bases). The germline CDR1 and CDR2 sequences are MNHEY and SVGAGI. Between the trimmed V and J ends, which lost 6 bases and 6 bases, there was a span of 18 bases. The CDR3 is 15 amino acids.